Below, 13 T cell receptor beta chains from the same sample are listed, as sequenced in a study of a mutant IDH1 vaccine in newly diagnosed glioma (dated by TCRdb to about 2021). In light of the paper, this sample's time point label describes: week 47, end of study. Each vaccine dose was 300 ug of a 20-mer mutant IDH1 peptide in Montanide, given subcutaneously with topical imiquimod. For these TCRs, the target antigens are not known. Libraries were built with the immunoSEQ multiplex PCR assay. This immuneACCESS table, as held by TCRdb, lists in-frame sequences with V and J called but not all clones. Of the missing ones, under half trace to an unresolved V gene in checked studies; the others have no known cause. For this sample there are tens of thousands of clones; roughly 83% appear just once. The biggest ten clones account for around 4.5% of the sample. Material: PBMCs, obtained from a glioma patient whose treatment included an IDH1 peptide vaccine. The receptors derive from a woman in her twenties or thirties with glioma. Some clones in this sample may be carry-over from other donors' samples.

The chain has TRBV19 and TRBJ2-7, with D possibly TRBD2 on 6 matching bases. Germline loops: CDR1 LNHDA, CDR2 SQIVND (reference sequence). The CDR3 runs to 12 residues. V lost 5 bases and J lost 6, with 11 bases in between. CDR3 nucleotides: TGTGCCAGTAGTCTTGCCGGGGGCGAGCAGTACTTC. It codes for CASSLAGGEQYF. The full variable domain, rest sourced from reference TRBV19 and TRBJ2-7, is DGGITQSPKYLFRKEGQNVTLSCEQNLNHDAMYWYRQDPGQGLRLIYYSQIVNDFQKGDIAEGYSVSREKKESFPLTVTSAQKNPTAFYLCASSLAGGEQYFGPGTRLTVT.

The chain couples TRBV14 to TRBJ1-2, with D uncertain. The CDR3 spans 15 residues. Germline V gives CDR1 SGHDN, CDR2 FVKESK. V was pared by 1 base and J by 3 bases, with 12 bases between. The CDR3 coding sequence is TGTGCCAGCAGCCAAGGGCCCGGAGGGTACTATGGCTACACCTTC. Translation gives CASSQGPGGYYGYTF.

The chain has TRBV18 and TRBJ2-7; possibly TRBD2 for D (5 bases). The germline V and J ends were trimmed by 0 bases and 7 bases, with 19 bases remaining between them. This CDR3 region has 16 residues. Germline CDR1 KGHSH, CDR2 LQKENI. The CDR3 bases are TGTGCCAGCTCACCACCCGGACTTTCCCAAGCGAGGGAGCAGTACTTC. It codes for CASSPPGLSQAREQYF.

The genes are TRBV6-6 and TRBJ2-7, with 11 bases that match TRBD2. The junction had 7 bases not matched to a gene; V was cut back by 6 bases and J by 0 bases. The CDR3 is 16 residues long. Germline CDR1 and CDR2: MNHNY and SVGAGI (reference sequence). CDR3 sequence (DNA): TGTGCCAGCAGCTCGGGACTAGCGGAACTCTCCTACGAGCAGTACTTC. Protein: CASSSGLAELSYEQYF.

The CDR3 reads CASSPGEPIWTGELFF. The CDR3 nucleotides read TGTGCCAGCAGTCCCGGGGAACCCATCTGGACCGGGGAGCTGTTTTTT. The rearrangement uses TRBV27 and TRBJ2-2, with D perhaps matching TRBD2 (5 bases). The CDR3 extends over 16 amino acids. V lost 5 bases and J 5 bases, leaving 18 bases between the germline ends. Germline V gene lookup returns CDR1 MNHEY and CDR2 SMNVEV (reference sequence).

J is TRBJ1-2 and V is TRBV30; D is uncertain. The CDR3 length is 15 residues. Per germline, CDR1 GTSNPN and CDR2 SVGIG (reference sequence). Between the trimmed V and J ends, which lost 1 base and 3 bases, there was a span of 15 bases. The CDR3 region has the DNA TGTGCCTGGAGTGGAGGGTCGGACCGTCACTATGGCTACACCTTC. Residues: CAWSGGSDRHYGYTF.

V gene TRBV19 combines with J gene TRBJ1-5; TRBD1 might be the D (5 bases). This CDR3 contains 17 residues. V lost 7 bases and J 6 bases, leaving 25 bases between the germline ends. Germline-derived CDR1 and CDR2 are LNHDA and SQIVND (reference sequence). CDR3 in amino acids: CASTPWGSPQGIQPQHF. The DNA for the CDR3 is TGTGCCAGTACCCCCTGGGGCTCCCCTCAGGGAATTCAGCCCCAGCATTTT.

This sequence joins TRBV27 and TRBJ1-1; D unresolved. CDR3 length equals 13 residues. Trimming cost V 5 bases and J 0 bases, with 7 bases left between them. Germline V gene data show CDR1 as MNHEY and CDR2 as SMNVEV (reference sequence). The CDR3 DNA is TGTGCCAGCAGTGTCCTAGTGAACACTGAAGCTTTCTTT. This translates into CASSVLVNTEAFF.

The V gene is TRBV18, the J gene TRBJ2-2, with 12 bases aligning to TRBD2. V gave up 4 bases and J gave up 2 bases; unmatched junction bases: 8. Germline CDR1 and CDR2: KGHSH and LQKENI. This CDR3 comprises 18 residues. CDR3 sequence: CASSLGLAGTPNTGELFF. CDR3 in DNA: TGTGCCAGCTCACTCGGACTAGCGGGGACACCTAACACCGGGGAGCTGTTTTTT.

This chain joins TRBV18 and TRBJ1-3, with 9 bases aligning to TRBD1. CDR3 size: 17 residues. The germline V gene has CDR1 KGHSH and CDR2 LQKENI. The J segment lost 0 bases and the V segment lost 5 bases, leaving 8 bases of the junction unmatched. CDR3 sequence: CASSSRGQGSSGNTIYF. CDR3 DNA sequence: TGTGCCAGCTCAAGCAGGGGACAGGGCTCCTCTGGAAACACCATATATTTT.

This clone was seen once. The chain employs TRBV27 and TRBJ2-1; D unresolved. Trimming removed 8 bases at V and 10 bases at J, with 15 bases between. The CDR3 has 12 residues. Germline V gene data show CDR1 as MNHEY and CDR2 as SMNVEV (reference sequence). The CDR3 sequence is CASGIGRSEQFF. In nucleotides, the CDR3 is TGTGCCAGCGGTATAGGACGGTCGGAGCAGTTCTTC.

This clone came up a few times. The CDR3 coding sequence is TGTGCCAGCGGAGGACGAGGGACAGGGGTCGAAAAACTGTTTTTT. Protein: CASGGRGTGVEKLFF. The chain carries TRBV5-6 and TRBJ1-4, with TRBD1 matching over 10 bases. Germline loops: CDR1 SGHDT, CDR2 YYEEEE. The ends lost 7 bases at V and 8 bases at J; junction bases unmatched: 11. This CDR3 comprises 15 residues.

The DNA of the CDR3 is TGTGCAAGTCGCCCATACTGTGGGACCCACTACGAGCAGTACTTC. Residues: CASRPYCGTHYEQYF. This chain joins TRBV12-2 and TRBJ2-7. TRBV12-2 is marked as a pseudogene. This CDR3 is built from 15 residues.